This T cell receptor (beta chain) appears in the sequencing data of a study of Graves' ophthalmopathy and Graves' hyperthyroidism. V shed 4 bases and J shed 7 bases, with 17 bases lying between them. The CDR3 sequence is 15 residues long. Germline-derived CDR1 and CDR2 are SGHTA and FQGNSA. Diagnosis used clinical symptoms, serum thyroxine, TRAb, thyroid ultrasound and orbital computed tomography. Amplification of TCR beta CDR3 regions used RNA transcripts. First-round RT-PCR employed HTBI primers, with a second-round multiplex PCR after it. One entry per CDR3 protein, called by TCRdb with MiXCR from the multiplex PCR reads. The sample yields 300,000 or so distinct CDR3 sequences, roughly 16% seen once. This clonotype was counted ten times or more.

The sequence came from an adult man with Graves' ophthalmopathy. The sequencing sample was made of peripheral blood. The chain is built from TRBV7-2 and TRBJ1-5, with D possibly being TRBD1 (6 bases). CDR3 protein: CASSSGVAGVQPQHF. CDR3 nucleotide sequence: TGTGCCAGCAGCTCAGGGGTGGCAGGGGTACAGCCCCAGCATTTT. The full variable domain, rest sourced from reference TRBV7-2 and TRBJ1-5, is GAGVSQSPSNKVTEKGKDVELRCDPISGHTALYWYRQSLGQGLEFLIYFQGNSAPDKSGLPSDRFSAERTGGSVSTLTIQRTQQEDSAVYLCASSSGVAGVQPQHFGDGTRLSIL.